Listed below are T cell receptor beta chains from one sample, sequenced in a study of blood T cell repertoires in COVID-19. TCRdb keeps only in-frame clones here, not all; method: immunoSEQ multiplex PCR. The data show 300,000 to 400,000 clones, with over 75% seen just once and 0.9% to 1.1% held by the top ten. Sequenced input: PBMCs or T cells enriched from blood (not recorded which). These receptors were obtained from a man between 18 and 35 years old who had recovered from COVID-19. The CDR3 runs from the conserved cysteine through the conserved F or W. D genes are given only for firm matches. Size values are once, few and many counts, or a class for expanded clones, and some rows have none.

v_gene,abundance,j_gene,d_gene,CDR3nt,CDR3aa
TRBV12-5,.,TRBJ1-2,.,TGTGCTAGTGGTTTGGTACTAAGAGCGGACAACTATGGCTACACCTTC,CASGLVLRADNYGYTF
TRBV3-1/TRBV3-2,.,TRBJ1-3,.,TGTGCCAGCAGCCAAGAGAGCTCGGGAGGCGCTGGGTCTGGAAACACCATATATTTT,CASSQESSGGAGSGNTIYF
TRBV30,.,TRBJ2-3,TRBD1,TGTGCCTGGCTGACAGGGGGTACAGATACGCAGTATTTT,CAWLTGGTDTQYF
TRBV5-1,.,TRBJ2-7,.,TGCGCCAGCAGCTTGGGACACCCGTACGAGCAGTACTTC,CASSLGHPYEQYF
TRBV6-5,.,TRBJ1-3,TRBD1,TGTGCCAGCAGTTACTCGGGACAGGGAAACACCATATATTTT,CASSYSGQGNTIYF
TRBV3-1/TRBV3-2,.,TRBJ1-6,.,TGTGCCAGCCACCTCCTATGGAGCTCCTATAATTCACCCCTCCACTTT,CASHLLWSSYNSPLHF
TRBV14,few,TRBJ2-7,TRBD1,TGTGCCAGCAGCCAAGGGGCGACAGGGGCCCTAGGGATGTACTTC,CASSQGATGALGMYF
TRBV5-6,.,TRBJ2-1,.,TGTGCCAGCAGCTTTCCGTTAGCGGTAAACTACAATGAGCAGTTCTTC,CASSFPLAVNYNEQFF
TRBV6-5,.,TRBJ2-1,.,TGTGCCAGCAGCCCGCACACGTACAATGAGCAGTTCTTC,CASSPHTYNEQFF
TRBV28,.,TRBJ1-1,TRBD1,TGTGCCAGCAGTCGACAGGGGGCGAACACTGAAGCTTTCTTT,CASSRQGANTEAFF
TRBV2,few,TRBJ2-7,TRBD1,TGTGCCAGCAGTGAAGCGAGGGGACAGGGGACCTACGAGCAGTACTTC,CASSEARGQGTYEQYF
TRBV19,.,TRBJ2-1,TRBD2,TGTGCCAGTAGTAGACCGGGACTAGCGGGAGTGGATGAGCAGTTCTTC,CASSRPGLAGVDEQFF
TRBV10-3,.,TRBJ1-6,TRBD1,TGTGCCGCCCGGGACAGGGAAGTCTCCAATTCACCCCTCCACTTT,CAARDREVSNSPLHF
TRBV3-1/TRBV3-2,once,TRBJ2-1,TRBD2,TGTGCCAGCTCCAGGGAGGGGTCTAACAATGAGCAGTTCTTC,CASSREGSNNEQFF
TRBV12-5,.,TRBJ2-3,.,TGTGCTAGCCTTAAACAGGACCCTAAAGATACGCAGTATTTT,CASLKQDPKDTQYF
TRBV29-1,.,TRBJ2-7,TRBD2,TGCAGCGCCAGGACTAGCGGGAGGGCGATGGGTGAGCAGTACTTC,CSARTSGRAMGEQYF
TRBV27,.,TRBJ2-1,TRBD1,TGTGCCAGCAGTTCGAGACGGGACAGTAGGGCACACAATGAGCAGTTCTTC,CASSSRRDSRAHNEQFF
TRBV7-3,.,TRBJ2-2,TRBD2,TGTGCCAGCAGCCCGCGGACTAGCGGGAGTTTCAGGGAGCTGTTTTTT,CASSPRTSGSFRELFF
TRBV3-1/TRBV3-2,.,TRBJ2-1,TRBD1,TGTGCCAGCAGCGTGGACAGGGGACCCTACAATGAGCAGTTCTTC,CASSVDRGPYNEQFF
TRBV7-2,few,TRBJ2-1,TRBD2,TGTGCCAGCAGCTTAGGTCGGACTAGCATCCCCTACAATGAGCAGTTCTTC,CASSLGRTSIPYNEQFF
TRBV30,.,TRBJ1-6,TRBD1,TGTGCCAGCACAGGGGGCGCGAATTCACCCCTCCACTTT,CASTGGANSPLHF
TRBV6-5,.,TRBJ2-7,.,TGTGCCAGCGTCCTGTATTACGAGCAGTACTTC,CASVLYYEQYF
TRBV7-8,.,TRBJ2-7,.,TGTGCCAGCAGCCCTAGAGGCTACGAGCAGTACTTC,CASSPRGYEQYF
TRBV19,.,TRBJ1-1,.,TGTGCCAGTAGTATATCAGGGCGGACTGAAGCTTTCTTT,CASSISGRTEAFF
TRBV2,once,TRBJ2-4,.,TGTGCCAGCAGTGCTGACCGGGTCAAAAACATTCAGTACTTC,CASSADRVKNIQYF
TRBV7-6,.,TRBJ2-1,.,TGTGCCAGCAGCCCGAGGTCGTCCAGCTCCTACAATGAGCAGTTCTTC,CASSPRSSSSYNEQFF
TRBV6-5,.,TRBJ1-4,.,TGTGCCAGCAGCAGAGGGGGATTAAATGAAAAACTGTTTTTT,CASSRGGLNEKLFF
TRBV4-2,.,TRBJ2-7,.,TGTGCCAGCAGCCAAGAGGTGCCCGGGTTTACCACATCTCACGAGCAGTACTTC,CASSQEVPGFTTSHEQYF
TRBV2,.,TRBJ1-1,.,TGTGCCAGCCTCCGCGGGGGGACTGAAGCTTTCTTT,CASLRGGTEAFF
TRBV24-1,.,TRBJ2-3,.,TGTGCCACCAGTGACCCGGGAGCGGCCACAGATACGCAGTATTTT,CATSDPGAATDTQYF
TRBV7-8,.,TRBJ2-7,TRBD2,TGTGCCAGCAGCTTAGGACTAGCGGGAGTCGTCGGCGACGAGCAGTACTTC,CASSLGLAGVVGDEQYF
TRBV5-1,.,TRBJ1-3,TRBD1,TGCGCCAGCAGCTCCAGGCCTCGGACAGGGGAAACAGACACCATATATTTT,CASSSRPRTGETDTIYF
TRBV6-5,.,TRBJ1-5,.,TGTGCCAGCAGTTACTCGCACAGGCTTGATCAGCCCCAGCATTTT,CASSYSHRLDQPQHF
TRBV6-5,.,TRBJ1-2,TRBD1,TGTGCCAGCAGTCAACGACAGGGACCCAATGGCTACACCTTC,CASSQRQGPNGYTF
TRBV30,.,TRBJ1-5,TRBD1,TGTGCCTGGACCACACCCGGACAGGGACCAAGGCCCCAGCATTTT,CAWTTPGQGPRPQHF
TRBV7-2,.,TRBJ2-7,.,TGTGCCAGCAGCTTAGGGAGGGCCTACGAGCAGTACTTC,CASSLGRAYEQYF
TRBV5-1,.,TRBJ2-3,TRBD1,TGCGCCAGCAGCTGGGAGACAGGGATCACAGATACGCAGTATTTT,CASSWETGITDTQYF
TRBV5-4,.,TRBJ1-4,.,TGTGCCAGCAGCTTGGGTACGGCCGGGGATGAAAAACTGTTTTTT,CASSLGTAGDEKLFF
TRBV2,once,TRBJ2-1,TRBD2,TGTGCCAGCAGTGCCCCCACTAGCGGACCCCCTTTGCGGTTCTTC,CASSAPTSGPPLRFF
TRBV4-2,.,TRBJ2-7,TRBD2,TGTGCCAGCAGCCAAGTGGCGGGAGGGGGCGAGCAGTACTTC,CASSQVAGGGEQYF
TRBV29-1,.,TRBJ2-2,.,TGCAGCGCCTCGGGAGCGGCGAACACCGGGGAGCTGTTTTTT,CSASGAANTGELFF
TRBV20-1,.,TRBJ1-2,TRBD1,TGCAGCGTGACAGGGGTAATAGGCTACACCTTC,CSVTGVIGYTF
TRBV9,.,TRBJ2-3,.,TGTGCCAGCAGCCCCCAAAGAGGCCAGGGAACAGATACGCAGTATTTT,CASSPQRGQGTDTQYF
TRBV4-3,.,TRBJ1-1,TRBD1,TGCGCCAGCAGCCAAGATTGGTCAGGGGGGACTGAAGCTTTCTTT,CASSQDWSGGTEAFF
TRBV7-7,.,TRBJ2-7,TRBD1,TGTGCCAGCAGCCAAAGGGACCGGACAGGGGTCTACGAGCAGTACTTC,CASSQRDRTGVYEQYF
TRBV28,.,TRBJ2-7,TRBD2,TGTGCCAGCAGTTTAGATGGGACTAGCGGGGACTTCGAGCAGTACTTC,CASSLDGTSGDFEQYF
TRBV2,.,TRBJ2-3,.,TGTGCCAGCAGTGTACCTAGGGGCTTCACAGATACGCAGTATTTT,CASSVPRGFTDTQYF
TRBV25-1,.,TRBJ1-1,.,TGTGCCAGCAGTAGCGTGACTGAAGCTTTCTTT,CASSSVTEAFF
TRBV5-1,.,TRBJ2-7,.,TGCGCCAGCAGCTTGGCAGGGGGGACATTCTCCTACGAGCAGTACTTC,CASSLAGGTFSYEQYF
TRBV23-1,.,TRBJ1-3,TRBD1,TGCGCCAGCAGTCAATCGAGGGCCCAAAGACAGGGGCACTCTGGAAACACCATATATTTT,CASSQSRAQRQGHSGNTIYF
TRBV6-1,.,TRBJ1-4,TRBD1,TGTGCCAGCAGTGAACTGGTACAGGGGGCGCGAGGTGAAAAACTGTTTTTT,CASSELVQGARGEKLFF
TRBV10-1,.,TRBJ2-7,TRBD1,TGCGCCAGCAGTAAGGGGGCTAGTTACGAGCAGTACTTC,CASSKGASYEQYF